This T cell receptor (beta chain) was sequenced in a study of identical twins. TCRdb called the 5' RACE reads again in MiXCR, with one record for every CDR3 protein. The sample yields about 220,000 distinct CDR3 sequences, about a tenth seen once. This clonotype was counted at least ten times. Its target is unknown. Study-level points and caveats: Carriage of fewer insertions was seen in abundant cord blood beta clonotypes, whereas memory repertoires showed none. Some out-of-frame alpha sequences were shared by twins, and these showed excess low generation probability.

The junction had 4 bases not matched to a gene; V was cut back by 3 bases and J by 5 bases. The CDR3 runs to 15 residues. This clonotype originated in a woman aged 18 to 35 in good health. The sample was memory (CD45RO+) T cells sorted from blood. The V call is TRBV12-3 or TRBV12-4, the J call TRBJ2-2; 9 bases line up with TRBD2. The CDR3 loop is CASSFLAGSTGELFF. The DNA of the CDR3 is TGTGCCAGCAGTTTCCTAGCGGGGTCAACCGGGGAGCTGTTTTTT.